This T cell receptor (beta chain) was profiled in a study of blood T cell repertoires in COVID-19. Study-level background: Spain, Italy and the United States supplied samples that represented acute and convalescent COVID-19. PBMCs, B-cell-depleted T cells, or T cells were the source of the cDNA or gDNA that made up the material.

The CDR3 has 17 residues. After removal of 7 bases from V and 0 bases from J, the junction contained 14 bases not matched to a gene. Germline CDR1 is SNHLY and CDR2 is FYNNEI. The authors' processing: Researchers report that nucleated cell counts were estimated from reference gene primer amplification. Method: immunoSEQ multiplex PCR; TCRdb's copy keeps in-frame clones and lacks some. V and J calls and clone size are copied from that table; D and trimming were computed from the DNA. The sample includes about 190,000 clones, around 80% of them seen just once. Sequenced input: peripheral blood. The V call is TRBV2, the J call TRBJ2-5; the match to TRBD1 covers 7 bases. The sequence derives from a woman in her fifties or sixties with acute or convalescent COVID-19. In DNA form, the CDR3 reads TGTGCCAGCACTTGGGCACCCCAGGGGGAAAACCAAGAGACCCAGTACTTC. Amino acids: CASTWAPQGENQETQYF.